The source of this TCR beta chain is a study of blood T cell repertoires in COVID-19. About the research overall: Collection of acute and convalescent COVID-19 samples took place in the United States, Italy and Spain. T cells, B-cell-depleted T cells, or PBMCs supplied cDNA or gDNA.

Trimming took 10 bases from V and 7 from J; bases not matched to a gene: 4. From germline, CDR1 is LNHDA and CDR2 SQIVND (reference sequence). CDR3 length equals 11 residues. Per the original methods: Reference gene primer amplification in the assay estimated nucleated cell counts. Clones were read by immunoSEQ multiplex PCR, and TCRdb kept only the in-frame ones, dropping some. V, J and clone size are taken as reported in that table, and D and trimming were inferred from the DNA itself. The sample yields about 170,000 clones, about four fifths seen once. Sequenced: peripheral blood. This TCR derives from a woman aged 80 or over with acute or convalescent COVID-19. This rearrangement joins TRBV19 to TRBJ1-3; 7 nucleotides line up with TRBD1. CDR3 DNA sequence: TGTGCCACCTCAGGGGGGAACACCATATATTTT. Amino acids: CATSGGNTIYF.